The 8 T cell receptor beta chains in this list originate from one sample, sequenced in a study of blood T cell repertoires in COVID-19. Produced via immunoSEQ multiplex PCR; TCRdb's table is partial and in-frame only. Of some 210,000 clones listed, 80% to 90% were seen once; the top ten hold about 9.3%. Sequencing used PBMCs or T cells enriched from blood (not recorded which). These receptors originate from a man in his forties who had recovered from COVID-19.

Details on this clone: Compared with germline, one end of the junction differs, possibly owing to a read error. The chain recombines TRBV6-5 with TRBJ2-1, with 7 bases identical to TRBD2. The CDR3 length is 14 residues. Germline lookup yields CDR1 MNHEY and CDR2 SVGAGI. Here the CDR3 DNA reads TGTGCCAGCAGTTACTCTCGTTGGGGAGGGACCCCTGTCTTC. Translating it yields CASSYSRWGGTPVF.

Comments on this clone: At the DNA level, this CDR3 is encoded by other sequences in the same sample as well. The chain combines TRBV5-1 with TRBJ1-2, with 10 bases that match TRBD1. Trimming cost V 3 bases and J 6 bases; bases outside gene matches: 2. Germline V gene data show CDR1 as SGHRS and CDR2 as YFSETQ. This CDR3 spans 13 amino acids. The CDR3, as DNA: TGCGCCAGCAGCTCGACAGGGGGCGATGGCTACACCTTC. The encoded protein is CASSSTGGDGYTF. The full variable domain, its missing parts supplied by reference TRBV5-1 and TRBJ1-2, is KAGVTQTPRYLIKTRGQQVTLSCSPISGHRSVSWYQQTPGQGLQFLFEYFSETQRNKGNFPGRFSGRQFSNSRSEMNVSTLELGDSALYLCASSSTGGDGYTFGSGTRLTVV.

J is TRBJ1-6 and V is TRBV30; D might be TRBD1 (5 bases). V was cut by 3 bases and J by 10 bases, with 25 bases left in between. Germline assignment: CDR1 GTSNPN and CDR2 SVGIG (reference sequence). CDR3 length: 17 amino acids. CDR3 sequence reads: CAWRQRGRSLAPSPLHF. In nucleotides, the CDR3 is TGTGCCTGGAGACAACGGGGGAGGTCGTTAGCCCCCTCACCCCTCCACTTT.

This chain connects TRBV18 to TRBJ2-3; a weak D match, TRBD1 (5 bases). With 10 bases removed from V and 10 bases from J, the gap between germline ends came to 12 bases. CDR3 length: 10 amino acids. Germline CDR1 and CDR2: KGHSH and LQKENI. The CDR3 spells CATRGRAQYF. The CDR3 region has the DNA TGTGCCACAAGGGGTCGGGCGCAGTATTTT.

The chain employs TRBV5-1 and TRBJ2-7; possibly TRBD1 for D (6 bases). CDR3 size: 14 residues. V lost 3 bases, J lost 3 bases, and 13 bases lay in between. The germline V gene has CDR1 SGHRS and CDR2 YFSETQ. For the CDR3, the DNA is TGCGCCAGCAGCTCGACAGGTCCAAACTACGAGCAGTACTTC. Amino acids: CASSSTGPNYEQYF.

V and J are TRBV27 and TRBJ1-4; D may be TRBD1 (5 bases). This CDR3 spans 14 amino acids. Trimming shortened V by 3 bases and J by 1 base, and 6 bases separated the two germline ends. Germline V gene data show CDR1 as MNHEY and CDR2 as SMNVEV (reference sequence). This CDR3 reads CASSFQGTNEKLFF. CDR3 in DNA: TGTGCCAGCAGTTTTCAGGGAACTAATGAAAAACTGTTTTTT.

Turning to this clone: Different DNA sequences within this sample yield the same CDR3. The genes are TRBV5-1 and TRBJ1-5; weak D call: TRBD1 (6 bases). Deletions cut 4 bases from V and 3 bases from J, with 11 bases between. CDR1 SGHRS and CDR2 YFSETQ come from the germline V gene. The CDR3 sequence is 14 residues long. This chain's CDR3 is CASSLDSPNQPQHF. The DNA for the CDR3 is TGCGCCAGCAGCCTGGACAGTCCCAATCAGCCCCAGCATTTT.

This clone has just a few counts. The V call is TRBV12-2, the J call TRBJ1-1. TRBV12-2 is a pseudogene. This CDR3 spans 15 amino acids. The CDR3 coding sequence is TGTGCAAGTCGGGTTTTTGCGGGGAGGGTCGCTGAAGCTTTCTTT. Protein: CASRVFAGRVAEAFF.